These 10 T cell receptor beta chains were all obtained from the same sample, sequenced in a study of OX40 agonist ivuxolimab in advanced cancers. Here immunoSEQ multiplex PCR was the method, and the copy in TCRdb shows in-frame clones only, minus some. The data show some 95,000 clones, with about 92% seen just once and around 0.5% held by the top ten. The starting material was CD4+ or CD8+ T cells sorted from blood, obtained in a trial of the OX40 agonist ivuxolimab. These receptors were obtained from an adult with an advanced solid tumor such as melanoma, head and neck, liver or kidney cancer.

The chain is built from TRBV7-8 and TRBJ1-3; D is ambiguous. Germline V CDR1 and CDR2: SGHVS, FQNEAQ. CDR3 size: 17 residues. Trimming removed 0 bases at V and 0 bases at J, with 12 bases between. CDR3 protein: CASSLAPTLSSGNTIYF. CDR3 nucleotide sequence: TGTGCCAGCAGCTTAGCCCCGACCCTAAGCTCTGGAAACACCATATATTTT.

V and J are TRBV5-1 and TRBJ2-7, with D uncertain. V was clipped by 0 bases and J by 3 bases, with 10 bases between them. Germline V gene lookup returns CDR1 SGHRS and CDR2 YFSETQ. The CDR3 contains 14 residues. CDR3 in DNA: TGCGCCAGCAGCTTGGCCCCGCGACTCTACGAGCAGTACTTC. Its protein is CASSLAPRLYEQYF. The variable domain in full, completed from reference TRBV5-1 and TRBJ2-7, reads KAGVTQTPRYLIKTRGQQVTLSCSPISGHRSVSWYQQTPGQGLQFLFEYFSETQRNKGNFPGRFSGRQFSNSRSEMNVSTLELGDSALYLCASSLAPRLYEQYFGPGTRLTVT.

The chain joins TRBV10-2 to TRBJ2-1; D may be TRBD2 (5 bases). The CDR3 extends over 14 amino acids. The germline V and J ends were trimmed by 6 bases and 6 bases, with 15 bases remaining between them. In germline, CDR1 is WSHSY, CDR2 SAAADI. The CDR3 DNA is TGCGCCAGCAGGAGGGCGGAGGAGGTCAATGAGCAGTTCTTC. Protein sequence: CASRRAEEVNEQFF.

The rearrangement joins TRBV6-5 to TRBJ1-5; 9 bases align to TRBD1. Trimming removed 5 bases from V and 5 bases from J; junction bases left unmatched: 4. From germline, CDR1 is MNHEY and CDR2 SVGAGI. This CDR3 contains 14 residues. The CDR3 nucleotides read TGTGCCAGCAGTGACAGGGGGACCGATCAGCCCCAGCATTTT. Encoded protein: CASSDRGTDQPQHF.

The J gene is TRBJ1-2, the V gene TRBV28; D possibly corresponds to TRBD1 (6 bases). The CDR3 covers 13 residues. The germline CDR1 and CDR2 sequences are MDHEN and SYDVKM. Trimming removed 4 bases at V and 8 bases at J, with 14 bases between. CDR3 sequence reads: CASSSRDIQGYTF. The CDR3 nucleotides read TGTGCCAGCAGTTCTCGGGACATCCAGGGCTACACCTTC.

The chain uses TRBV9 and TRBJ2-2, with TRBD2 identical over 10 bases. Germline loops: CDR1 SGDLS, CDR2 YYNGEE. CDR3 length: 17 residues. V shed 0 bases, J shed 1 base, and the junction held 3 bases outside the gene matches. CDR3 residues: CASSVGGLARNTGELFF. In DNA, the CDR3 is TGTGCCAGCAGCGTAGGGGGACTAGCGAGGAACACCGGGGAGCTGTTTTTT.

CDR3 sequence reads: CASSLRGQGNEQFF. The CDR3 coding sequence is TGTGCCAGCAGCCTCAGGGGGCAGGGGAATGAGCAGTTCTTC. The gene calls are TRBV7-2 and TRBJ2-1; 8 nucleotides match TRBD1. The V gene's germline CDR1 is SGHTA and CDR2 FQGNSA. J lost 7 bases, V lost 5 bases, and 7 bases had no gene match. The CDR3 has 14 residues.

The V and J genes are TRBV6-4 and TRBJ1-1; 7 bases line up with TRBD1. In germline, CDR1 is MRHNA, CDR2 SNTAGT. V trimming: 2 bases; J trimming: 3 bases; junction bases outside the gene matches: 0. This CDR3 comprises 13 residues. CDR3 in amino acids: CASSDRGHTEAFF. The CDR3, as DNA: TGTGCCAGCAGTGACAGGGGGCACACTGAAGCTTTCTTT.

J is TRBJ1-3 and V is TRBV21-1; the table's D gene call, TRBD1, was not cross checked with the DNA. TRBV21-1 counts as a pseudogene. The CDR3 extends over 20 amino acids. Here the CDR3 reads CASSKKKPLPPGQGRNTIYF. Here the CDR3 DNA reads TGTGCCAGCAGCAAAAAAAAACCCCTCCCCCCGGGACAGGGGAGAAACACCATATATTTT.

J is TRBJ2-1 and V is TRBV13; maybe TRBD2 (6 bases). In germline, CDR1 is PRHDT, CDR2 FYEKMQ (reference sequence). The ends were cut back, 5 bases at V and 8 bases at J, with 16 bases in the middle. The CDR3 has 14 residues. CDR3 protein: CASSPRTASDEQFF. The CDR3 DNA sequence: TGTGCCAGCAGCCCAAGAACGGCTAGCGATGAGCAGTTCTTC.